These T cell receptor beta chains were read from a single sample in a study of T cells in Graves' hyperthyroidism and ophthalmopathy. MiXCR, run by TCRdb on the multiplex PCR reads, gives a single entry per CDR3 protein. Of roughly 560,000 distinct CDR3 sequences listed, 14% to 15% are singletons. The sequencing sample was made of blood. These receptors came from a middle-aged woman with Graves' ophthalmopathy. CDR3s leave out the opening cysteine and the closing phenylalanine or tryptophan. Fields, in order: V gene, CDR3 protein.

v_call: TRBV29-1
cdr3_aa: SVERAPNYGYT

v_call: TRBV27
cdr3_aa: ASSPGLQSEQY

v_call: TRBV11-2
cdr3_aa: ASSLDGLAAATGELF

v_call: TRBV12-3/TRBV12-4
cdr3_aa: ASSLMAGVAGYEQY

v_call: TRBV5-1
cdr3_aa: ASSLSGQGSSYEQY

v_call: TRBV9
cdr3_aa: ASSVDGSQPQH

v_call: TRBV6-4
cdr3_aa: ASSVSTANTGELF

v_call: TRBV9
cdr3_aa: ASSPRSRATYEQY

v_call: TRBV11-3
cdr3_aa: ASSFGLAGSWGETQY

v_call: TRBV20-1
cdr3_aa: SARDTGWGGTDTQY

v_call: TRBV19
cdr3_aa: ASSTSIGQGSQPQH

v_call: TRBV20-1
cdr3_aa: SASQRGRLYEQY

v_call: TRBV29-1
cdr3_aa: SVEASSGELF

v_call: TRBV5-1
cdr3_aa: ASSSSGLAVTGELF

v_call: TRBV6-5
cdr3_aa: ASSYSEDQLYEQY

v_call: TRBV18
cdr3_aa: ASSSRTGGEETQY

v_call: TRBV18
cdr3_aa: ASSDVTEAF

v_call: TRBV6-5
cdr3_aa: ASSYIVTSGYEQY

v_call: TRBV29-1
cdr3_aa: STAGTGVAEAF

v_call: TRBV20-1
cdr3_aa: SAPTPRLAGAAKQY

v_call: TRBV9
cdr3_aa: ASSAGSGFDNEQF

v_call: TRBV30
cdr3_aa: AWSVTNTGELF

v_call: TRBV7-3
cdr3_aa: ASSLTVTGNGGANVLT

v_call: TRBV2
cdr3_aa: ASSVAPKPDYGYT

v_call: TRBV2
cdr3_aa: ASTDRAFTGELF

v_call: TRBV6-5
cdr3_aa: ASSWGQGETQY

v_call: TRBV5-1
cdr3_aa: ASSLGWGAQGNEQF

v_call: TRBV20-1
cdr3_aa: TQQGGYEQY

v_call: TRBV28
cdr3_aa: ASSFPGQGTDTQY

v_call: TRBV20-1
cdr3_aa: SARGGMKTQY

v_call: TRBV12-3/TRBV12-4
cdr3_aa: ASSPPQVSGANVLT